This T cell receptor (beta chain) was found in a study of beta chain features in type 1 diabetes. The CDR3 contains 15 residues. The germline CDR1 and CDR2 sequences are KGHSH and LQKENI. Losses at the gene ends were 3 bases for V and 0 bases for J; bases not matched to a gene: 2. Since all of the isolated RNA was reverse transcribed, expressed TCRB transcripts were what got sequenced. Approximately 3.5 million reads per sample on average were obtained from naive, central memory and regulatory T cell samples. Using immunoSEQ multiplex PCR, the repertoire was profiled, and TCRdb retains in-frame clones only, with some absent. The table lists hundreds of thousands of clones, about a sixth of them singletons, with around 0.1% in the top ten. This clone was found a few times. Its target is not known. Regarding the study as a whole: PCR might show a preference for shorter templates, equally across patients and controls.

Sequencing input: naive CD4+ T cells from blood. This chain uses TRBV18 with TRBJ1-3; 7 bases map to TRBD1. The TCR was taken from a man aged 18 to 30 in good health. Here the CDR3 reads CASSPGQYSGNTIYF. DNA for the CDR3: TGTGCCAGCTCACCGGGACAGTACTCTGGAAACACCATATATTTT.